The entry below gives a single T cell receptor beta chain sequence along with its context. These data are taken from a study of blood T cell repertoires in COVID-19. Study-level information: The study drew acute and convalescent COVID-19 samples from the United States, Italy and Spain.

Per the original methods: By means of reference gene primer amplification, nucleated cell counts were estimated. Libraries were prepared by immunoSEQ multiplex PCR; TCRdb keeps only in-frame clonotypes and omits some of them. That table gives V, J and clone size, and the DNA gave D and trimming. The sample lists 400,000 to 500,000 clones; 88% were seen once. Participants' own reports of clinical history determined their cohort assignment. Those designated as exposed participants met a COVID-19 case within 2 weeks before study entry. The CDR3 consists of 15 residues. Between the trimmed V and J ends, which lost 4 bases and 3 bases, there was a span of 16 bases. Germline loops: CDR1 LGHDT, CDR2 YNNKEL (reference sequence).

The receptor's source is a woman aged 18 to 35 who had been exposed to COVID-19. Material for sequencing was PBMCs or T cells enriched from blood (not recorded which). The gene calls are TRBV3-1 (or the pseudogene TRBV3-2) and TRBJ2-7; possibly TRBD1 for D (5 bases). The CDR3 DNA is TGTGCCAGCAGCCCCTTCCCGCAGGGCCGCTACGAGCAGTACTTC. Translated, it gives CASSPFPQGRYEQYF.